Below, 21 T cell receptor beta chains from the same sample are listed, as sequenced in a study of CD8 T cells in Susac syndrome. With random hexamers, reverse transcription was performed on roughly 0.5 to 1 ug of RNA. TCRdb re-called the immunoSEQ multiplex PCR reads through MiXCR, storing one row per CDR3 protein. This table holds 200,000 to 250,000 distinct CDR3 sequences, about 95% found once. Sequences were obtained from CD4+ T cells from PBMCs. The receptors originated from a human donor with Susac syndrome.

V gene TRBV11-2 combines with J gene TRBJ2-5, with TRBD1 identical over 7 bases. The V gene's germline CDR1 is SGHAT and CDR2 FQNNGV. The CDR3 length is 14 residues. Trimming removed 4 bases from V and 2 bases from J; junction bases left unmatched: 4. As DNA, the CDR3 is TGTGCCAGCAGCTCCTTGGGACAGCAAGAGACCCAGTACTTC. This encodes CASSSLGQQETQYF.

The chain joins TRBV20-1 to TRBJ1-2; no firm D call. V shed 2 bases and J shed 4 bases, with 5 bases lying between them. This CDR3 has 11 residues. Germline V gene data show CDR1 as DFQATT and CDR2 as SNEGSKA (reference sequence). This CDR3 is CSARSTYGYTF. CDR3 DNA: TGCAGTGCTAGATCCACCTATGGCTACACCTTC.

The chain joins TRBV10-3 to TRBJ1-2, with 7 bases fitting TRBD1. Germline assignment: CDR1 ENHRY and CDR2 SYGVKD. The CDR3 totals 15 residues. Trimming at V came to 4 bases and at J to 8 bases, leaving 13 bases not matched to a gene. CDR3 residues: CAISAGQLPSLGYTF. CDR3 sequence (DNA): TGTGCCATCAGTGCGGGACAGCTCCCCTCTCTCGGCTACACCTTC.

The V call is TRBV29-1, the J call TRBJ1-4, with no clear D. This CDR3 is built from 11 residues. Germline V CDR1 and CDR2: SQVTM, ANQGSEA. V gave up 7 bases and J gave up 6 bases, with 9 bases separating them. CDR3 in amino acids: CSGEADEKLFF. CDR3 nucleotide sequence: TGCAGCGGCGAGGCGGATGAAAAACTGTTTTTT.

The chain carries TRBV5-1 and TRBJ1-6; D gene uncertain. CDR1 SGHRS and CDR2 YFSETQ come from the germline V gene. The CDR3 totals 14 residues. Trimming removed 2 bases at V and 7 bases at J, with 10 bases between. CDR3 sequence: CASSLGNENSPLHF. DNA of the CDR3: TGCGCCAGCAGCTTAGGGAATGAGAATTCACCCCTCCACTTT.

The genes are TRBV20-1 and TRBJ1-4; D not certain. The CDR3 spans 15 residues. Looked up from germline, CDR1 is DFQATT and CDR2 is SNEGSKA (reference sequence). Trimming removed 5 bases from V and 0 bases from J, with 13 bases in between. CDR3 protein: CSAGNSPATNEKLFF. The DNA of the CDR3 is TGCAGTGCTGGGAACAGTCCTGCAACTAATGAAAAACTGTTTTTT.

On this clonotype: One end of the junction varies from germline; a read error may be responsible. V and J are TRBV7-7 and TRBJ2-3; TRBD2 matches 9 bases. The CDR3 is 16 residues long. CDR1 is SSHAT, CDR2 FNYEAQ, per germline (reference sequence). The CDR3 DNA is TGTGCTAGCAGCTTAGCGGCAGCGGGGGGCCCAGATACGCAGTATTTT. It is translated as CASSLAAAGGPDTQYF.

This rearrangement joins TRBV15 to TRBJ2-5; D is tentatively TRBD1 or TRBD2 (5 bases each). The length of the CDR3 is 16 residues. Germline loops: CDR1 LNHNV, CDR2 YYDKDF (reference sequence). The ends were cut back, 3 bases at V and 2 bases at J, with 16 bases in the middle. The CDR3 bases are TGTGCCACCAGCAGGGCCGGGACCCCGGGACAAGAGACCCAGTACTTC. This sequence encodes CATSRAGTPGQETQYF.

This clonotype was seen more than once but under ten times. The J gene is TRBJ2-7, the V gene TRBV7-9, with D unresolved. Trimming took 4 bases from V and 3 from J, leaving 4 bases between them. The CDR3 has 11 amino acids. Germline CDR1 and CDR2: SEHNR and FQNEAQ (reference sequence). CDR3 nucleotides: TGTGCCAGCAGCTCCTACTACGAGCAGTACTTC. It translates to CASSSYYEQYF.

The chain combines TRBV15 with TRBJ1-2; TRBD1 aligns across 9 bases. Trimming removed 0 bases from V and 5 bases from J; junction bases left unmatched: 4. This CDR3 has 15 amino acids. CDR1 is LNHNV, CDR2 YYDKDF, per germline (reference sequence). CDR3 sequence: CATSREGTGKYGYTF. The CDR3 DNA reads as TGTGCCACCAGCAGAGAAGGGACAGGGAAATATGGCTACACCTTC.

The chain recombines TRBV9 with TRBJ2-1; TRBD2 matches 12 bases. Germline V gene lookup returns CDR1 SGDLS and CDR2 YYNGEE. V lost 4 bases to trimming and J lost 3 bases; unmatched junction nucleotides: 5. This CDR3 spans 16 amino acids. CDR3 in DNA: TGTGCCAGCAGCAGATCGGGACTAGCGGGCTACAATGAGCAGTTCTTC. Translation: CASSRSGLAGYNEQFF.

This chain joins TRBV6-2 or TRBV6-3 and TRBJ1-5; D may be TRBD1 (6 bases). V shed 0 bases and J shed 5 bases, with 14 bases lying between them. CDR3 length: 16 amino acids. Germline V gives CDR1 MNHEY, CDR2 SVGEGT. The CDR3 reads CASSYSSAGGDQPQHF. As DNA, the CDR3 is TGTGCCAGCAGTTACTCGAGCGCCGGGGGCGATCAGCCCCAGCATTTT.

The CDR3 sequence: CASSQGPRTGELFF. Here the CDR3 DNA reads TGTGCCAGCAGCCAGGGCCCTCGGACCGGGGAGCTGTTTTTT. This chain uses TRBV6-2 or TRBV6-3 with TRBJ2-2; D may be TRBD1 (5 bases). Trimming took 6 bases from V and 5 from J, leaving 13 bases between them. The CDR3 contains 14 residues. In germline, CDR1 is MNHEY, CDR2 SVGEGT.

This rearrangement joins TRBV7-9 to TRBJ2-1; D assignment may be TRBD1 or TRBD2 (6 bases each). The CDR3 is made up of 13 amino acids. Germline V gene lookup returns CDR1 SEHNR and CDR2 FQNEAQ (reference sequence). V was trimmed by 1 base and J by 8 bases, leaving 9 bases between them. The CDR3 spells CASSLEGGDEQFF. CDR3 coding DNA: TGTGCCAGCAGCTTAGAGGGGGGCGATGAGCAGTTCTTC.

The J gene is TRBJ1-1, the V gene TRBV20-1, with TRBD1 matching 9 bases. The V gene end was trimmed by 6 bases and the J gene end by 7 bases; junction bases not matched to a gene: 6. This CDR3 has 12 amino acids. Germline assignment: CDR1 DFQATT and CDR2 SNEGSKA (reference sequence). The CDR3 here is CSARGQGVEAFF. In nucleotides, the CDR3 is TGCAGTGCCCGGGGACAGGGTGTTGAAGCTTTCTTT.

The chain employs TRBV20-1 and TRBJ2-1; the D gene could be TRBD1 or TRBD2 (5 bases each). V was cut by 5 bases and J by 9 bases, with 20 bases left in between. The CDR3 covers 14 residues. Germline assignment: CDR1 DFQATT and CDR2 SNEGSKA (reference sequence). The CDR3 region has the DNA TGCAGTGCTGGGCGGGTTGGGGGATCTACTGAGCAGTTCTTC. It translates to CSAGRVGGSTEQFF.

J is TRBJ1-6 and V is TRBV9; D gene uncertain. The V and J ends lost 3 bases and 6 bases respectively, with 19 bases between them. Germline V gene sequence: CDR1 SGDLS, CDR2 YYNGEE. The CDR3 is 17 residues long. CDR3: CASSGNREVAVNSPLHF. The CDR3, as DNA: TGTGCCAGCAGCGGAAATCGTGAGGTGGCTGTTAATTCACCCCTCCACTTT.

The chain employs TRBV29-1 and TRBJ1-1, with D tentatively TRBD1 (5 bases). Germline assignment: CDR1 SQVTM and CDR2 ANQGSEA. CDR3 length equals 14 residues. Trimming left V 2 bases short and J 5 bases short, with 15 bases between. CDR3 bases: TGCAGCGTTGAAAGTCGGGGGGGGGAAACTGAAGCTTTCTTT. Its translation is CSVESRGGETEAFF. Together with reference TRBV29-1 and TRBJ1-1, the CDR3 gives the full variable domain: SAVISQKPSRDICQRGTSLTIQCQVDSQVTMMFWYRQQPGQSLTLIATANQGSEATYESGFVIDKFPISRPNLTFSTLTVSNMSPEDSSIYLCSVESRGGETEAFFGQGTRLTVV.

The table lists this clonotype with a count of one. The chain combines TRBV13 with TRBJ2-1; D not resolved. V dropped 2 bases and J dropped 9 bases, with 8 bases sitting between them. This CDR3 is 12 amino acids long. Germline V lookup: CDR1 PRHDT, CDR2 FYEKMQ (reference sequence). CDR3 protein: CASSLRVGEQFF. Here the CDR3 DNA reads TGTGCCAGCAGCTTAAGGGTTGGTGAGCAGTTCTTC. Complete variable domain (other parts from reference TRBV13 and TRBJ2-1): AAGVIQSPRHLIKEKRETATLKCYPIPRHDTVYWYQQGPGQDPQFLISFYEKMQSDKGSIPDRFSAQQFSDYHSELNMSSLELGDSALYFCASSLRVGEQFFGPGTRLTVL.

CDR3 in DNA: TGTGCCAGCCGAAGGCAGACAGATAATTCACCCCTCCACTTT. Translating it yields CASRRQTDNSPLHF. The J gene is TRBJ1-6, the V gene TRBV28; D may be TRBD1 (5 bases). V was clipped by 8 bases and J by 5 bases, with 13 bases between them. This CDR3 has 14 residues. CDR1 and CDR2 (germline): MDHEN, SYDVKM.

CDR3 in DNA: TGTGCCAGCGTAGATGAACACGGTGGAAACACCATATATTTT. Amino acid sequence: CASVDEHGGNTIYF. The genes are TRBV12-3 or TRBV12-4 and TRBJ1-3; the D is unclear. Trimming removed 8 bases at V and 3 bases at J, with 14 bases between. This CDR3 is built from 14 residues.